The following is a TCR beta chain sequence with its context. The data derive from a study of technical replicates of blood from a handful of donors. The CDR3 length is 15 residues. V was pared by 0 bases and J by 2 bases, with 4 bases of the junction left unmatched. From germline, CDR1 is SGDLS and CDR2 YYNGEE. The assay was immunoSEQ multiplex PCR, and TCRdb's table has in-frame clones only and misses some. The table lists approximately 88,000 clones, around 94% of them singletons. The receptor was derived from a human donor in good health. Sequences were obtained from T cells isolated from PBMCs. The chain combines TRBV9 with TRBJ2-5; TRBD1 matches 7 bases. CDR3 region: CASSVGRDSQETQYF. CDR3 nucleotides: TGTGCCAGCAGCGTAGGTCGGGACAGTCAAGAGACCCAGTACTTC.